The rows below give T cell receptor beta chains drawn from one sample of a study of cytomegalovirus exposure and HLA in healthy donors. Here immunoSEQ multiplex PCR was the method, and the copy in TCRdb shows in-frame clones only, minus some. This sample has around 99,000 clones, with less than 85% found just once. The sequenced sample consisted of PBMCs. The receptors stem from a man aged 18 to 29 in good health and CMV-seronegative. CDR3s include the opening cysteine and the closing phenylalanine or tryptophan. Each record gives: clone size, D gene, V gene, J gene, CDR3 protein, CDR3 DNA. The D gene is left open where the match is weak. Size tells how often a clone was seen (once, few, many) or the class of an expanded clone, and some rows leave it out.

>.|.|TRBV9|TRBJ1-4
CASSVKLSTGEKLFF
TGTGCCAGCAGCGTAAAGTTAAGTACGGGGGAAAAACTGTTTTTT
>.|.|TRBV11-3|TRBJ1-3
CASSVDTSSGNTIYF
TGTGCCAGCAGCGTGGACACCAGCTCTGGAAACACCATATATTTT
>.|.|TRBV25-1|TRBJ1-1
CASSPGGRGTEAFF
TGTGCCAGCAGCCCGGGGGGGCGAGGGACTGAAGCTTTCTTT
>once|TRBD1|TRBV7-2|TRBJ1-4
CASSSRGQANEKLFF
TGTGCCAGCAGCTCCAGGGGGCAGGCTAATGAAAAACTGTTTTTT
>.|TRBD1|TRBV19|TRBJ1-2
CASRPGSDRAKRNGYTF
TGTGCCAGTAGACCCGGAAGCGACAGGGCCAAGAGGAATGGCTACACCTTC
>.|.|TRBV7-8|TRBJ2-7
CASSRRGPGYEQYF
TGTGCCAGCAGCCGCAGGGGCCCGGGGTACGAGCAGTACTTC
>.|TRBD1|TRBV6-5|TRBJ1-5
CASRTGGLDQPQHF
TGTGCCAGCAGGACAGGGGGCTTGGATCAGCCCCAGCATTTT
>few|.|TRBV6-6|TRBJ2-7
CASSYINSYEQYF
TGTGCCAGCAGTTACATAAACTCCTACGAGCAGTACTTC
>few|.|TRBV2|TRBJ1-2
CASTQGGNYGYTF
TGTGCCAGCACCCAAGGGGGTAACTATGGCTACACCTTC
>.|TRBD1|TRBV9|TRBJ1-5
CASSVGTAINQPQHF
TGTGCCAGCAGCGTGGGGACAGCCATCAATCAGCCCCAGCATTTT
>.|TRBD1|TRBV7-2|TRBJ2-7
CASSLQGAHEQYF
TGTGCCAGCAGCTTGCAGGGGGCCCACGAGCAGTACTTC
>.|TRBD1|TRBV6-1|TRBJ2-3
CASSDGTGGPDTQYF
TGTGCCAGCAGTGATGGGACAGGGGGACCAGATACGCAGTATTTT
>.|TRBD2|TRBV7-2|TRBJ2-1
CASSFSGGAYNGQFF
TGTGCCAGCAGCTTCAGCGGGGGGGCATACAATGGGCAGTTCTTC
>.|TRBD1|TRBV9|TRBJ2-7
CASSPYQDRDYEQYF
TGTGCCAGCAGCCCTTACCAGGACAGGGACTACGAGCAGTACTTC
>.|TRBD1|TRBV11-2|TRBJ1-5
CASSRDSLGNQPQHF
TGTGCCAGCAGCCGGGACAGTTTAGGCAATCAGCCCCAGCATTTT
>.|TRBD2|TRBV7-3|TRBJ2-1
CASSSLAGGRGEQFF
TGTGCCAGCAGCTCTCTGGCGGGGGGCCGTGGTGAGCAGTTCTTC
>.|TRBD1|TRBV4-2|TRBJ2-1
CASSQEGPGTGGNEQFF
TGTGCCAGCAGCCAAGAAGGTCCCGGGACAGGGGGCAATGAGCAGTTCTTC
>.|TRBD1|TRBV27|TRBJ1-2
CASSSSFPQGAVYGYTF
TGTGCCAGCAGTTCCTCCTTTCCACAGGGGGCTGTCTATGGCTACACCTTC
>once|TRBD2|TRBV4-3|TRBJ2-3
CASSQDWGGDTQYF
TGCGCCAGCAGCCAAGATTGGGGGGGAGATACGCAGTATTTT
>.|TRBD1|TRBV28|TRBJ1-2
CASSFDRGSYGYTF
TGTGCCAGCAGCTTTGACAGGGGGAGCTATGGCTACACCTTC
>.|.|TRBV2|TRBJ2-6
CASSTGDGANVLTF
TGTGCCAGCAGTACAGGTGACGGGGCCAACGTCCTGACTTTC
>.|TRBD1|TRBV5-1|TRBJ2-7
CASSPTGCEQYF
TGCGCCAGCAGCCCGACAGGGTGTGAGCAGTACTTC
>.|.|TRBV2|TRBJ1-2
CASNGGGKGVGGYTF
TGTGCTAGCAATGGCGGGGGTAAGGGCGTAGGTGGCTACACCTTC
>.|TRBD1|TRBV7-2|TRBJ2-3
CASSLTGGGPDTQYF
TGTGCCAGCAGCCTCACAGGGGGCGGCCCAGATACGCAGTATTTT
>.|.|TRBV7-9|TRBJ2-3
CASSFVAGRTDTQYF
TGTGCCAGCAGCTTTGTGGCGGGGAGGACAGATACGCAGTATTTT
>.|.|TRBV27|TRBJ1-5
CASSPLRVLGQPQHF
TGTGCCAGCAGTCCACTCAGGGTGTTAGGTCAGCCCCAGCATTTT
>.|.|TRBV19|TRBJ2-7
CASSLRGAYEQYF
TGTGCCAGTAGTCTAAGGGGCGCCTACGAGCAGTACTTC
>.|.|TRBV14|TRBJ1-5
CASSQTPVGNQPQHF
TGTGCCAGCAGTCAAACCCCGGTGGGCAATCAGCCCCAGCATTTT
>.|.|TRBV4-2|TRBJ2-2
CASSQAPVRGTGELFF
TGTGCCAGCAGCCAAGCCCCTGTGCGTGGCACCGGGGAGCTGTTTTTT
>few|.|TRBV6-1|TRBJ1-2
CASSEVETANYGYTF
TGTGCCAGCAGTGAAGTCGAGACAGCTAACTATGGCTACACCTTC
>.|.|TRBV11-2|TRBJ1-3
CASSLGGNSGNTIYF
TGTGCCAGCAGCCTGGGGGGGAACTCTGGAAACACCATATATTTT
>.|.|TRBV10-1|TRBJ1-5
CASSDGTQGPQHF
TGCGCCAGCAGTGATGGCACCCAGGGGCCCCAGCATTTT
>.|TRBD2|TRBV7-2|TRBJ2-1
CASRRLAGTNEQFF
TGTGCCAGCAGGAGACTAGCGGGGACCAATGAGCAGTTCTTC
>once|.|TRBV19|TRBJ1-1
CASSSPRGRNVNTEAFF
TGTGCCAGTAGTAGTCCAAGGGGCCGAAATGTGAACACTGAAGCTTTCTTT
>.|.|TRBV7-2|TRBJ1-2
CASSRGGGGGYTF
TGTGCCAGCAGCCGTGGGGGAGGAGGAGGCTACACCTTC
>.|TRBD1|TRBV6-1|TRBJ2-5
CASSEGGTGGTQYF
TGTGCCAGCAGTGAAGGGGGGACAGGGGGGACCCAGTACTTC
>.|TRBD2|TRBV7-2|TRBJ2-7
CASSLGLAGGQEQYF
TGTGCCAGCAGCTTAGGGCTAGCGGGGGGTCAGGAGCAGTACTTC
>.|.|TRBV7-9|TRBJ2-1
CASSPDRPFYNEQFF
TGTGCCAGCAGCCCCGACAGACCCTTCTACAATGAGCAGTTCTTC
>.|.|TRBV7-6|TRBJ1-2
CASSPPGERGYTF
TGTGCCAGCAGCCCGCCGGGGGAACGCGGCTACACCTTC
>.|TRBD1|TRBV7-3|TRBJ2-3
CASSSQGSDTDTQYF
TGTGCCAGCAGCTCACAGGGGTCGGACACAGATACGCAGTATTTT
>.|TRBD1|TRBV7-9|TRBJ1-1
CSSSPRQGATEAFF
TGTTCCAGCAGCCCCAGACAGGGTGCGACTGAAGCTTTCTTT
>.|TRBD1|TRBV19|TRBJ1-5
CASSIGPDRVGQPQHF
TGTGCCAGTAGTATCGGGCCTGACAGGGTGGGTCAGCCCCAGCATTTT
>.|TRBD1|TRBV5-4|TRBJ1-1
CASSLNRGQGGNTEAFF
TGTGCCAGCAGCTTGAACAGGGGGCAAGGGGGCAACACTGAAGCTTTCTTT
>once|TRBD1|TRBV2|TRBJ1-5
CASSREAGGHQPQHF
TGCGCCAGCTCCCGAGAGGCAGGGGGGCATCAGCCCCAGCATTTT
>.|TRBD1|TRBV4-3|TRBJ1-2
CASSPTGVANYGYTF
TGCGCCAGCAGCCCGACAGGGGTAGCTAACTATGGCTACACCTTC
>.|.|TRBV6-6|TRBJ2-1
CASTLVSGIGVNEQFF
TGTGCCAGCACCCTTGTCTCCGGAATAGGGGTAAATGAGCAGTTCTTC
>.|TRBD1|TRBV4-2|TRBJ2-2
CASSDEAGGTGELFF
TGTGCCAGCAGCGACGAGGCAGGGGGCACCGGGGAGCTGTTTTTT
>.|TRBD1|TRBV5-6|TRBJ2-2
CASSWGPGTGTGELFF
TGTGCCAGCAGCTGGGGTCCCGGGACAGGCACCGGGGAGCTGTTTTTT
>once|TRBD1|TRBV6-1|TRBJ2-3
CASSEARQGLIRTDTQYF
TGTGCCAGCAGTGAAGCCAGACAGGGGTTGATCCGCACAGATACGCAGTATTTT
>.|TRBD2|TRBV6-4|TRBJ2-1
CASSDGTSGGNEQFF
TGTGCCAGCAGTGACGGGACTAGCGGGGGCAATGAGCAGTTCTTC